The rows below give T cell receptor beta chains drawn from one sample of a study of T cells in Graves' hyperthyroidism and ophthalmopathy. TCRdb recomputed calls from the multiplex PCR reads with MiXCR, one row per CDR3 protein. This sample yields roughly 660,000 distinct CDR3 sequences, of which 15% to 20% are seen a single time; around 15% belongs to the top ten. The sequenced sample was blood. The origin of the receptors is a man aged 50-60 years with Graves' hyperthyroidism. Both conserved end residues are part of each CDR3. The D gene is left open where the match is weak. Size is omitted from some rows. Given values are once, few, many or a class for expanded clones.

d_gene	v_gene	abundance	j_gene	CDR3aa	CDR3nt
TRBD2	TRBV6-2/TRBV6-3	-	TRBJ2-4	CASSDNSSGKNIQYF	TGTGCCAGCAGTGACAACTCTAGCGGCAAAAACATTCAGTACTTC
-	TRBV28	many	TRBJ2-3	CASSSSGYLDTQYF	TGTGCCAGCAGCTCCTCTGGGTATTTGGATACGCAGTATTTT
-	TRBV3-1	many	TRBJ1-2	CASSQASEGGYTF	TGTGCCAGCAGCCAAGCGTCTGAGGGTGGCTACACCTTC
TRBD2	TRBV6-1	many	TRBJ2-1	CASRRAGTSNYNEQFF	TGTGCCAGCAGGAGGGCCGGGACTAGCAACTACAATGAGCAGTTCTTC
TRBD2	TRBV5-8	many	TRBJ2-1	CASSFGRISYNEQFF	TGTGCCAGCAGCTTCGGGAGGATCTCCTACAATGAGCAGTTCTTC
-	TRBV18	many	TRBJ2-1	CASSKDGNNEQFF	TGTGCCAGCTCAAAAGACGGCAACAATGAGCAGTTCTTC
TRBD2	TRBV27	few	TRBJ2-7	CASSSKGTSVLEQYF	TGTGCCAGCAGTTCGAAAGGGACTAGCGTTCTCGAGCAGTACTTC
TRBD1	TRBV3-1	-	TRBJ2-7	CTSSPNRGQAFLEQYF	TGTACCAGCAGCCCCAATCGAGGACAGGCCTTCCTCGAGCAGTACTTC
-	TRBV27	few	TRBJ2-7	CASSSTGYILEQYF	TGTGCCAGCAGTTCTACGGGATATATCCTGGAGCAGTACTTC
-	TRBV28	few	TRBJ2-7	CASSLSLAGPYEQYF	TGTGCCAGCAGTTTAAGTCTGGCGGGACCCTACGAGCAGTACTTC
TRBD2	TRBV30	few	TRBJ2-1	CAWSGGSNEQFF	TGTGCCTGGAGTGGCGGGAGTAATGAGCAGTTCTTC
-	TRBV11-3	many	TRBJ2-3	CASSGGALTDTQYF	TGTGCCAGCAGCGGAGGGGCGCTCACAGATACGCAGTATTTT
-	TRBV12-3/TRBV12-4	few	TRBJ1-1	CASSFKDTSTEAFF	TGTGCCAGCAGTTTTAAGGATACCAGCACTGAAGCTTTCTTT
-	TRBV2	once	TRBJ2-4	CASSEDGVAKNIQYF	TGTGCCAGCAGTGAAGACGGGGTAGCCAAAAACATTCAGTACTTC
TRBD2	TRBV19	few	TRBJ2-3	CASSNSFTSVNTDTQYF	TGTGCCAGTAGTAACAGTTTCACTAGCGTCAACACAGATACGCAGTATTTT
TRBD1	TRBV19	-	TRBJ1-5	CASSRDRSNQPQHF	TGTGCCAGTAGTAGGGACAGGAGCAATCAGCCCCAGCATTTT
-	TRBV5-5	few	TRBJ1-2	CASSLRQVNYGYTF	TGTGCCAGCAGCTTGAGACAGGTTAACTATGGCTACACCTTC
TRBD2	TRBV28	many	TRBJ2-3	CASRLAGSTDTQYF	TGTGCCAGCAGGTTAGCGGGCTCCACAGATACGCAGTATTTT
TRBD2	TRBV28	many	TRBJ2-7	CASSFSGSQGGEQYF	TGTGCCAGCAGTTTCAGCGGGAGTCAAGGAGGCGAGCAGTACTTC
TRBD2	TRBV11-2	once	TRBJ2-7	CASSLVTSGSGYEQYF	TGTGCCAGCAGCTTAGTGACTAGCGGGAGTGGTTACGAGCAGTACTTC
-	TRBV28	many	TRBJ2-1	CASSFLPHIGEQFF	TGTGCCAGCAGTTTCTTACCCCATATCGGTGAGCAGTTCTTC
-	TRBV5-1	few	TRBJ2-7	CASSLDSWTSYEQYF	TGCGCCAGCAGCTTGGATTCCTGGACCTCCTACGAGCAGTACTTC
TRBD1	TRBV5-6	few	TRBJ2-7	CASSFWTGSSYEQYF	TGTGCCAGCAGCTTTTGGACAGGGAGCTCCTACGAGCAGTACTTC
-	TRBV6-1	many	TRBJ1-1	CASSDSTEAFF	TGTGCCAGCAGCGACAGCACTGAAGCTTTCTTT
-	TRBV30	-	TRBJ2-7	CAWSGGWMGRSYEQYF	TGTGCCTGGAGTGGGGGCTGGATGGGGCGGTCCTACGAGCAGTACTTC
-	TRBV28	few	TRBJ2-1	CASSLSRVNEQFF	TGTGCCAGCAGTTTATCACGGGTCAATGAGCAGTTCTTC
-	TRBV28	many	TRBJ1-5	CASSLIGSRPRGSNQPQHF	TGTGCCAGCAGTTTGATAGGTAGTAGGCCGAGGGGCAGCAATCAGCCCCAGCATTTT
TRBD1	TRBV12-3/TRBV12-4	many	TRBJ1-2	CASSPRSGTGPYGYTF	TGTGCCAGCAGTCCTCGATCCGGGACAGGGCCCTATGGCTACACCTTC
-	TRBV28	many	TRBJ2-7	CASMGWRGTSYEQYF	TGTGCCAGCATGGGTTGGCGGGGTACTTCCTACGAGCAGTACTTC
-	TRBV7-2	few	TRBJ1-5	CASSFSQGTRNQPQHF	TGTGCCAGCAGCTTTTCCCAGGGGACCCGCAATCAGCCCCAGCATTTT
TRBD1	TRBV10-1	few	TRBJ2-7	CASSEGTGNDGRYDEQYF	TGCGCCAGCAGTGAGGGGACAGGGAACGACGGGAGGTACGACGAGCAGTACTTC
-	TRBV6-2/TRBV6-3	few	TRBJ2-7	CASRQVSPYEQYF	TGTGCCAGCAGACAGGTTTCCCCCTACGAGCAGTACTTC
-	TRBV10-2	few	TRBJ2-7	CASSVLGLLYEQYF	TGCGCCAGCAGTGTGCTGGGTTTGCTCTACGAGCAGTACTTC
TRBD1	TRBV20-1	many	TRBJ2-3	CSARSLTWTGDRRTDTQYF	TGCAGTGCTAGATCCTTAACATGGACAGGGGATCGGCGCACAGATACGCAGTATTTT
-	TRBV6-1	few	TRBJ1-1	CASSHGQSLPGTEAFF	TGTGCCAGCAGTCACGGACAGTCTCTGCCGGGTACTGAAGCTTTCTTT
-	TRBV12-3/TRBV12-4	many	TRBJ1-2	CAADGNYGYTF	TGTGCCGCGGACGGTAACTATGGCTACACCTTC
TRBD1	TRBV6-1	many	TRBJ1-1	CASSPRQGGTEAFF	TGTGCCAGCAGTCCTCGACAGGGAGGTACTGAAGCTTTCTTT
TRBD2	TRBV29-1	-	TRBJ2-3	CSVGASGSSTDTQYF	TGCAGCGTTGGGGCTAGCGGGAGTAGCACAGATACGCAGTATTTT